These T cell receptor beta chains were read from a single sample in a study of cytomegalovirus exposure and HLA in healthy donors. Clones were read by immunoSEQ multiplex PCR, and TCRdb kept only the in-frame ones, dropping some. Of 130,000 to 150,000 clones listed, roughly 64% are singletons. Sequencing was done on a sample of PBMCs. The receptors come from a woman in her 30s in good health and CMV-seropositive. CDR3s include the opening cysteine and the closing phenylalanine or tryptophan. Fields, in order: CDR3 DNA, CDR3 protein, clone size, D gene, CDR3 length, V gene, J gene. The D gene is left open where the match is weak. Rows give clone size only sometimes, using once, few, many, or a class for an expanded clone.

DNA: TGTGCCAGCAGTTATTTTGGGGGCGGTGTCTGGGAGCAGTACTTC
CDR3: CASSYFGGGVWEQYF
size: .
D: .
length: 15
V: TRBV6-5
J: TRBJ2-7

DNA: TGTGCCAGCTCACCGCGGGGGGCCGCTACGGGAAACACCATATATTTT
CDR3: CASSPRGAATGNTIYF
size: .
D: .
length: 16
V: TRBV18
J: TRBJ1-3

DNA: TGTGCCACTCAGCAGGCGGGGGACACAGCTGGTGAGCAGTTCTTC
CDR3: CATQQAGDTAGEQFF
size: .
D: .
length: 15
V: TRBV6-6
J: TRBJ2-1

DNA: TGCGCCAGCAGCTTGCCCTACGATACGCAGTATTTT
CDR3: CASSLPYDTQYF
size: .
D: .
length: 12
V: TRBV5-1
J: TRBJ2-3

DNA: TGTGCCAGCAGCTTAACCCCCCTAGCGGGGGTCCACGAGCAGTACTTC
CDR3: CASSLTPLAGVHEQYF
size: .
D: TRBD2
length: 16
V: TRBV28
J: TRBJ2-7

DNA: TGTGCCATCAGTGAGTCAGACAACGCCGGGGATGGCTACACCTTC
CDR3: CAISESDNAGDGYTF
size: .
D: .
length: 15
V: TRBV10-3
J: TRBJ1-2

DNA: TGTGCCAGCAGTGCTGGAGGACAGGGGTACTATGGCTACACCTTC
CDR3: CASSAGGQGYYGYTF
size: .
D: TRBD1
length: 15
V: TRBV2
J: TRBJ1-2

DNA: TGTGCCAGCAGCTTACAAATGAACACTGAAGCTTTCTTT
CDR3: CASSLQMNTEAFF
size: .
D: .
length: 13
V: TRBV5-4
J: TRBJ1-1

DNA: TGCGCCAGCAGCTTGGACAGGACGAACACTGAAGCTTTCTTT
CDR3: CASSLDRTNTEAFF
size: .
D: .
length: 14
V: TRBV5-1
J: TRBJ1-1

DNA: TGTGCCAGCAGCCCCCCGGGTACCCAATCAGATACGCAGTATTTT
CDR3: CASSPPGTQSDTQYF
size: few
D: .
length: 15
V: TRBV7-8
J: TRBJ2-3

DNA: TGTGCCAGCATTTCCCCGGGACTAGCGTTTATGGATGAGCAGTTCTTC
CDR3: CASISPGLAFMDEQFF
size: .
D: TRBD2
length: 16
V: TRBV2
J: TRBJ2-1

DNA: TGTGCCTGGGAGGGTAGTGCCACAAAACTGTTTTTT
CDR3: CAWEGSATKLFF
size: .
D: .
length: 12
V: TRBV30
J: TRBJ1-4

DNA: TGCAGTGCTAGACCGTGGTTCTTC
CDR3: CSARPWFF
size: few
D: .
length: 8
V: TRBV20-1
J: TRBJ2-1

DNA: TGTGCCACCAAGCGGGAGGACACTGAAGCTTTCTTT
CDR3: CATKREDTEAFF
size: few
D: .
length: 12
V: TRBV6-5
J: TRBJ1-1

DNA: TGTGCCAGCTCATCCCAAGCCCCGCAGGGGACCAATCAGCCCCAGCATTTT
CDR3: CASSSQAPQGTNQPQHF
size: few
D: .
length: 17
V: TRBV18
J: TRBJ1-5

DNA: TGTGCCAGCAGCTTAGCCAGCGGCCAAGAGACCCAGTACTTC
CDR3: CASSLASGQETQYF
size: .
D: .
length: 14
V: TRBV7-9
J: TRBJ2-5

DNA: TGTGCCAGCAGCTCTACCGGGACAGGGGGCTACACCTTC
CDR3: CASSSTGTGGYTF
size: once
D: TRBD1
length: 13
V: TRBV7-9
J: TRBJ1-2

DNA: TGCGCCAGCAACCCGACAGGGGGCGCACCGGAGACCCAGTACTTC
CDR3: CASNPTGGAPETQYF
size: .
D: TRBD1
length: 15
V: TRBV6-6
J: TRBJ2-5